This T cell receptor (beta chain) is drawn from a study of OX40 agonist ivuxolimab in advanced cancers. Across the whole study: Cohort: roughly 79% men, mean age 60, aged about 23 to 80.

On this clone itself: Its antigen is not known. One end of the junction does not line up with germline, which may come from a read error.

Generated by immunoSEQ multiplex PCR, the TCRdb table keeps only in-frame clones and is missing some. The data contain more than 60,000 clones, 80% to 90% of them singletons. The CDR3 extends over 10 amino acids. Germline CDR1 reads SGHTA; CDR2 reads FQGNSA. Study outcomes and limitations: CD8+ T cells were the subset that, on average, had more expanded clones than CD4+.

The gene calls are TRBV7-2 and TRBJ1-1; D remains ambiguous. The specimen was CD4+ or CD8+ T cells sorted from blood, collected in a trial of the OX40 agonist ivuxolimab. This TCR was sampled from an adult with an advanced solid tumor such as melanoma, head and neck, liver or kidney cancer. The CDR3 spells CASSSMRTEF. The CDR3 DNA reads TGTGCCAGCAGCTCTATGCGGACTGAATTT.